The clone carrying this T cell receptor (beta chain) was counted between two and nine times. Its antigen is currently unknown. Study-wide results and limits: Whole repertoires were not studied in the larger cohort, only one V-J beta rearrangement. Tumor-infiltrating Treg TCR alpha and beta sequences overlapped most with tumor naive CD4+ T cells, then blood naive. Tumor memory CD4+ T cell TCR gene usage was found to cluster with blood and lymph node memory CD4+ cells and with lymph node naive CD4+ cells.

CDR1 is DFQATT and CDR2 is SNEGSKA in the germline V gene (reference sequence). V lost 3 bases and J lost 7, with 9 bases in between. The CDR3 has 11 residues. Full-length variable regions came from constant-region reverse primers plus semi-nested Nested Universal Primer A PCR. TCRdb used MiXCR to reprocess the 5' RACE reads, holding one entry per CDR3 protein. The data contain some 5,600 distinct CDR3 sequences, roughly 59% of them singletons. Sequencing used naive CD4+ T cells sorted from blood. Stated subset: naive CD4+ T cells, CD4+CD45RA+CD25-. This sequence originates from a female donor with breast cancer. The chain couples TRBV20-1 to TRBJ1-1, with a weak D call TRBD1 (5 bases). CDR3 in DNA: TGCAGTGCTAGGATGGGGGTTGAAGCTTTCTTT. Encoded protein: CSARMGVEAFF.